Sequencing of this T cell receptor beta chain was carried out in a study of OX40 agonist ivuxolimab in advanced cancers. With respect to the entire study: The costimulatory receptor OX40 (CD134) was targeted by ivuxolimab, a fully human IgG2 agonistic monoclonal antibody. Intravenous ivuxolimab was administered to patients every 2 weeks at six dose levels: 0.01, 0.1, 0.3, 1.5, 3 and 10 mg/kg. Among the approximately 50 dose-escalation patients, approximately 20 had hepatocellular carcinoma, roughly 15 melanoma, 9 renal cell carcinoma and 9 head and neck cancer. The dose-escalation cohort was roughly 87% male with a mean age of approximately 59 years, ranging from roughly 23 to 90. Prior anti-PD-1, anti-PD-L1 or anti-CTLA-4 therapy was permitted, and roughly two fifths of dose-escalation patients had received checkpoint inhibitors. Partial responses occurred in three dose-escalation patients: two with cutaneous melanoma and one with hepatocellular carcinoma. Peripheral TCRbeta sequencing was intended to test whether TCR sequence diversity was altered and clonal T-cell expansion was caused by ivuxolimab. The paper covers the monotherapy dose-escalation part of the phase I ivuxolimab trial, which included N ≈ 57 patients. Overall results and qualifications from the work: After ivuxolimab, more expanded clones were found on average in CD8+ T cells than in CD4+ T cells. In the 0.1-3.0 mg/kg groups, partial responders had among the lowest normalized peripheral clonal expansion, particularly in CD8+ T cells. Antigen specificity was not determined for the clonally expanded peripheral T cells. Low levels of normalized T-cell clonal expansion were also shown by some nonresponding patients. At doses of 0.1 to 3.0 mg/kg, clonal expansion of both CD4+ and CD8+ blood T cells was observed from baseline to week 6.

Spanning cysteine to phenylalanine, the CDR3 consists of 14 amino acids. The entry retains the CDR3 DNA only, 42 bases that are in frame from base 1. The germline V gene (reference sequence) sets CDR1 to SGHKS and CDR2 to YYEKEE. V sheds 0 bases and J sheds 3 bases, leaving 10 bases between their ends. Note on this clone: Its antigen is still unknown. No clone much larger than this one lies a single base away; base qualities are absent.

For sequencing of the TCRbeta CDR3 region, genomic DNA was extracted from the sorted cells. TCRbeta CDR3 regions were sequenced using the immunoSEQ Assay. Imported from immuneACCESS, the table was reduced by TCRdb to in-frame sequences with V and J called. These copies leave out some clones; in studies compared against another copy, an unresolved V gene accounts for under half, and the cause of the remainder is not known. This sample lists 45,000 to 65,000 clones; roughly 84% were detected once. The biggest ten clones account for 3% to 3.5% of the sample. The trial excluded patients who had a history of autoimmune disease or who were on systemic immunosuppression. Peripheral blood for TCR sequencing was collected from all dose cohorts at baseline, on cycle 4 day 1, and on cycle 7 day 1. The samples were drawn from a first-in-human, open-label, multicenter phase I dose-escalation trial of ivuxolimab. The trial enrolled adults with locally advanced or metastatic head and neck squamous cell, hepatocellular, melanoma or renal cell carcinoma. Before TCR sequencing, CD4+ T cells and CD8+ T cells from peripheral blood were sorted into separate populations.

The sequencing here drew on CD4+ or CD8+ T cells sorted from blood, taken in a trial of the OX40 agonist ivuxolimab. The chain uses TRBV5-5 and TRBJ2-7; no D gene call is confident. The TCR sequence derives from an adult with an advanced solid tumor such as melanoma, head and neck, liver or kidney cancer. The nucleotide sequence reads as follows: TGTGCCAGCAGCTTGGTGATAGGATACTACGAGCAGTACTTC. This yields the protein CASSLVIGYYEQYF.